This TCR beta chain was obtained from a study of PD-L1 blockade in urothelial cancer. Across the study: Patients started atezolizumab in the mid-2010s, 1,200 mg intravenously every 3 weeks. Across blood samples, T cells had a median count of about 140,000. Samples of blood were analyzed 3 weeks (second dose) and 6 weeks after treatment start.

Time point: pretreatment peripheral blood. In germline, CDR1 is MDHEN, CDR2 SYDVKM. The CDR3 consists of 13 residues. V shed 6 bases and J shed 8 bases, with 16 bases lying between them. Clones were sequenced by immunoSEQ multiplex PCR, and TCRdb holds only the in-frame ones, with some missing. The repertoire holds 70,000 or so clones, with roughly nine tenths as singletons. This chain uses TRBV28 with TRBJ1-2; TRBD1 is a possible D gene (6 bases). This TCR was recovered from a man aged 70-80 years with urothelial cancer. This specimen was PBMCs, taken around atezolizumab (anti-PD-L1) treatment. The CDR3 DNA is TGTGCCAGCAGCCTACAGGGAGCCGAAGGCTACACCTTC. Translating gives CASSLQGAEGYTF.